Reported below is one TCR beta chain. The entry originates in a study of PD-1 blockade in mismatch repair-deficient tumors. On the study more broadly: Patients had fewer than 15 mismatch repair-deficient cancer types and were previously treated and progressing.

Data came from immunoSEQ multiplex PCR; TCRdb stores just in-frame clones and leaves some out. The repertoire holds fewer than 50,000 clones, with around 79% as singletons. Every patient had mismatch repair deficiency by PCR or immunohistochemistry. The sequence was obtained from an adult with mismatch repair-deficient cancer. Sequencing was performed on peripheral blood, taken 4 weeks after starting pembrolizumab.

CDR3 protein: CASSDWGSYNEQFF. The CDR3 DNA reads as TGTGCCAGCAGCGACTGGGGCTCCTACAATGAGCAGTTCTTC. The chain recombines TRBV7-9 with TRBJ2-1; no clear D gene. The ends were cut back, 5 bases at V and 0 bases at J, with 8 bases in the middle. CDR3 length: 14 amino acids. Per germline, CDR1 SEHNR and CDR2 FQNEAQ (reference sequence).